The rows below give T cell receptor beta chains drawn from one sample of a study of post-analysis software for immune sequencing data. TCRdb processed the PCR reads anew with MiXCR; each CDR3 protein has one entry. Of approximately 770,000 distinct CDR3 sequences in the sample, roughly 50% were seen once. The sample consisted of blood. The receptors were sampled from a girl under 18 with multiple sclerosis. CDR3s include the opening cysteine and the closing phenylalanine or tryptophan. A D gene is named only where the DNA matches it firmly. Size values are once, few and many counts, or a class for expanded clones, and some rows have none.

TRBV20-1	TRBJ2-1	NA	NA	TGCAGTGCGCACAGGAGGGTGAATGAGCAGTTCTTC	CSAHRRVNEQFF
TRBV29-1	TRBJ2-5	NA	TRBD1	TGCAGCGTTGAGTGTGACAGGGGTGTCGAGACCCAGTACTTC	CSVECDRGVETQYF
TRBV9	TRBJ1-4	NA	NA	TGTGCCAGCAGCCAGGACAGTGCAACTAATGAAAAACTGTTTTTT	CASSQDSATNEKLFF
TRBV27	TRBJ2-3	once	NA	TGTGCCAGCAGTTTCGCGGGAAACGCAGATACGCAGTATTTT	CASSFAGNADTQYF
TRBV24-1	TRBJ2-5	NA	TRBD2	TGTGCCACCAGTGAACCCGGACTAGCGGGAGGTGGGGGGGTGCAGTACTTC	CATSEPGLAGGGGVQYF
TRBV4-3	TRBJ1-2	NA	NA	TGCGCCAGCAGCCAAGAACCGGGGCCAGACTATGGCTACACCTTC	CASSQEPGPDYGYTF
TRBV29-1	TRBJ2-3	NA	TRBD2	TGCAGCGTTGAAGATCTTAGGGCGGGAGGGCCAGATACGCAGTATTTT	CSVEDLRAGGPDTQYF
TRBV2	TRBJ2-4	NA	TRBD2	TGTGCCAGCAGGGGACTAGCGGGAACAAAAAACATTCAGTACTTC	CASRGLAGTKNIQYF
TRBV28	TRBJ2-7	NA	TRBD2	TGTGCCAGCAACCCACCCGGGACTAGCAGCGAGCAGTACTTC	CASNPPGTSSEQYF
TRBV6-2/TRBV6-3	TRBJ2-7	few	NA	TGTGCCAGCAGTTTAAACGGGAAAGGATACGAGCAGTACTTC	CASSLNGKGYEQYF